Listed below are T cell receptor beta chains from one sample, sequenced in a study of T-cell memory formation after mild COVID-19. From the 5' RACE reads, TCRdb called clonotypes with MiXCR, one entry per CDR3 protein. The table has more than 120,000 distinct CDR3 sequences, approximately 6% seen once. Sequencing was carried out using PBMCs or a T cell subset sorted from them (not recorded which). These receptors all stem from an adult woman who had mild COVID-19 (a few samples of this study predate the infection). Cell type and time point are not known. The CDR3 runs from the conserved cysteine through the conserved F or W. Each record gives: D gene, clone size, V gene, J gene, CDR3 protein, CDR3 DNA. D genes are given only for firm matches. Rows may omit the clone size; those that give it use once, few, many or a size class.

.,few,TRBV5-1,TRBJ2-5,CASSPPGAIQETQYF,TGCGCCAGCAGCCCCCCGGGGGCTATCCAAGAGACCCAGTACTTC
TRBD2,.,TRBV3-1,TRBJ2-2,CASSHTSGRSTGELFF,TGTGCCAGCAGCCATACTAGCGGGAGGAGCACCGGGGAGCTGTTTTTT
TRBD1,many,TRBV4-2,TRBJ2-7,CASSQGLGGPFEQYF,TGTGCCAGCAGCCAAGGCTTAGGGGGCCCATTCGAGCAGTACTTC
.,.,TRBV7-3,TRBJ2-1,CASSVSGYNEQFF,TGTGCCAGCAGCGTTAGCGGTTACAATGAGCAGTTCTTC
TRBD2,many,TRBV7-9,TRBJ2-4,CASRGGAANIQYF,TGTGCCAGCAGGGGAGGGGCCGCCAACATTCAGTACTTC
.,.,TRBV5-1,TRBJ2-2,CASSPGSHTGELFF,TGCGCCAGCAGCCCTGGATCCCACACCGGGGAGCTGTTTTTT
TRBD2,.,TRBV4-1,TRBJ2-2,CASSRRDMGLVTGELFF,TGCGCCAGCAGCCGAAGAGATATGGGACTAGTCACCGGGGAGCTGTTTTTT
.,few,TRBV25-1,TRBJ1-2,CASSESIGGGNYGYTF,TGTGCCAGCAGTGAATCGATCGGGGGAGGGAACTATGGCTACACCTTC
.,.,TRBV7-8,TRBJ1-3,CASSLRPSSGNTIYF,TGTGCCAGCAGCTTACGACCCAGCTCTGGAAACACCATATATTTT
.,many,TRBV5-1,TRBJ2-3,CASSKESTDTQYF,TGCGCCAGCAGTAAGGAAAGCACAGATACGCAGTATTTT
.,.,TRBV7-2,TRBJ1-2,CASSGEGQTTNYGYTF,TGTGCCAGCAGCGGAGAAGGACAGACCACTAACTATGGCTACACCTTC
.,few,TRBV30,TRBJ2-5,CAWSGLHQETQYF,TGTGCCTGGAGCGGACTCCACCAAGAGACCCAGTACTTC
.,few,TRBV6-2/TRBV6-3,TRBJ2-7,CASSLGALLYEQYF,TGTGCCAGCAGTTTAGGCGCGCTCCTCTACGAGCAGTACTTC
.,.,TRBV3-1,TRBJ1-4,CASSQKPGNEKLFF,TGTGCCAGCAGCCAGAAGCCGGGCAATGAAAAACTGTTTTTT
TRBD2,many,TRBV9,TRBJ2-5,CASSGTSGGAVETQYF,TGTGCCAGCAGCGGGACTAGCGGGGGGGCCGTTGAGACCCAGTACTTC